The T cell receptor beta chain described here comes from a study of blood T cell repertoires in COVID-19. Across the whole study: Italy, Spain and the United States were the sources of the convalescent and acute COVID-19 samples. Sources were T cells, B-cell-depleted T cells, or PBMCs; the material itself was cDNA or gDNA.

How the authors handled the data: Quantification of nucleated cells was approximated via reference gene primer amplification. Here immunoSEQ multiplex PCR was the method, and the copy in TCRdb shows in-frame clones only, minus some. That table is the source of V, J and clone size, and D and trimming were worked out from the DNA. The repertoire has under 350,000 clones, approximately 91% of them found once; the top ten carry 2% to 2.5%. Sample: peripheral blood. The receptor was derived from a man between 50 and 59 years old with acute or convalescent COVID-19.

CDR3 nucleotides: TGTGCCTGGAGTCGGAACAGAGCCTACGAGCAGTACTTC. It yields the protein CAWSRNRAYEQYF. The chain links TRBV30 to TRBJ2-7; D call uncertain. Trimming stripped 2 bases from V and 2 bases from J, with 10 bases between. Germline CDR1 is GTSNPN and CDR2 is SVGIG (reference sequence). The CDR3 runs 13 residues.